This T cell receptor (beta chain) was recorded in a study of beta chain features in type 1 diabetes. On this clone: Its target is unknown.

Reverse transcription of all isolated RNA meant that expressed TCRB transcripts were sequenced. TCRdb's table, derived via immunoSEQ multiplex PCR, lists solely in-frame clones and lacks some. The sample includes around 150,000 clones, around 8% of them seen just once. CD4+ naive, central memory, regulatory and stem cell-like memory subsets were isolated by sorting on CD45RO/CCR7/CD25/CD127/CD95/CD27. The germline V gene encodes CDR1 SGDLS and CDR2 YYNGEE. The CDR3 covers 15 residues. The trim removed 0 bases at V and 8 bases at J, leaving 10 bases unmatched. Study-level points and caveats: It was possible that PCR favored shorter templates, equally so in patients and controls.

Specimen: central memory CD4+ T cells from blood. This clonotype originated in a man aged 18 to 29 in good health. The chain employs TRBV9 and TRBJ1-2; 7 bases are a match to TRBD1. Here the CDR3 reads CASSVEVRGDNGYTF. In DNA, the CDR3 is TGTGCCAGCAGCGTAGAGGTCAGGGGGGATAACGGCTACACCTTC.